A single sample gave rise to the 30 T cell receptor beta chains below, sequenced in a study of control samples from healthy donors and cancer patients. The data were produced by immunoSEQ multiplex PCR, yet TCRdb's version contains in-frame clones alone and is incomplete. The sample has some 200,000 clones, 90% to 95% seen once. The specimen was blood. These receptor sequences come from a woman in her twenties or thirties in good health.

This chain uses TRBV13 with TRBJ2-1, with unresolved D. CDR1 is PRHDT and CDR2 is FYEKMQ in the germline V gene (reference sequence). The V end was cut by 4 bases, the J end by 2 bases, with 0 bases between. The CDR3 is 11 amino acids. CDR3 residues: CASSSYNEQFF. The CDR3 DNA follows: TGTGCCAGCAGCTCCTACAATGAGCAGTTCTTC.

This clone has a single count. This chain uses TRBV9 with TRBJ2-5, with D hard to call. From germline, CDR1 is SGDLS and CDR2 YYNGEE. Between the trimmed V and J ends, which lost 0 bases and 2 bases, there was a span of 8 bases. The CDR3 covers 14 residues. The CDR3 is CASSVEGRQETQYF. DNA of the CDR3: TGTGCCAGCAGCGTAGAGGGCAGACAAGAGACCCAGTACTTC.

J is TRBJ1-4 and V is TRBV29-1, with D uncertain. Germline V lookup: CDR1 SQVTM, CDR2 ANQGSEA. The CDR3 is 12 residues long. Trimming shortened V by 4 bases and J by 7 bases, and 10 bases separated the two germline ends. This CDR3 is CSVGQSGEKLFF. In nucleotides, the CDR3 is TGCAGCGTTGGTCAATCAGGTGAAAAACTGTTTTTT.

The V call is TRBV7-2, the J call TRBJ2-7, with D uncertain. This CDR3 is built from 14 residues. Germline V lookup: CDR1 SGHTA, CDR2 FQGNSA. Trimming removed 1 base from V and 3 bases from J, with 10 bases in between. The CDR3 nucleotides read TGTGCCAGCAGCTTAGAGTTAGGCGGCTACGAGCAGTACTTC. It encodes CASSLELGGYEQYF.

This rearrangement joins TRBV15 to TRBJ2-4; D is unresolved. Germline CDR1 LNHNV, CDR2 YYDKDF (reference sequence). The CDR3 has 14 amino acids. The ends were cut back, 0 bases at V and 1 base at J, with 4 bases in the middle. CDR3 residues: CATSREGAKNIQYF. The CDR3 region has the DNA TGTGCCACCAGCAGAGAGGGGGCCAAAAACATTCAGTACTTC.

CDR3 loop: CASSPRRSNQPQHF. The CDR3 bases are TGTGCCAGCAGCCCCCGGAGGAGCAATCAGCCCCAGCATTTT. The genes are TRBV27 and TRBJ1-5; D is uncertain. The CDR3 loop spans 14 amino acids. Trimming removed 6 bases from V and 1 base from J, with 10 bases in between. Germline-derived CDR1 and CDR2 are MNHEY and SMNVEV (reference sequence).

The chain recombines TRBV5-1 with TRBJ1-4, with D hard to call. This CDR3 has 17 amino acids. Germline V gene lookup returns CDR1 SGHRS and CDR2 YFSETQ. Trimming took off 3 bases at V and 0 bases at J, with 15 bases between the two ends. The chain's CDR3 is CASSSPYDTATNEKLFF. The DNA for the CDR3 is TGCGCCAGCAGCTCCCCCTATGACACTGCAACTAATGAAAAACTGTTTTTT.

The chain has TRBV5-4 and TRBJ2-7; TRBD2 matches 9 bases. This CDR3 contains 15 residues. Germline V gene data show CDR1 as SGHNT and CDR2 as YYREEE (reference sequence). V lost 0 bases and J lost 3; bases outside the gene matches: 4. This chain's CDR3 is CASSLGLAANYEQYF. CDR3 sequence (DNA): TGTGCCAGCAGCTTGGGACTAGCGGCGAACTACGAGCAGTACTTC.

This chain connects TRBV6-5 to TRBJ2-7; 9 bases line up with TRBD1. This CDR3 region has 15 residues. Germline V gene lookup returns CDR1 MNHEY and CDR2 SVGAGI. With V trimmed by 0 bases and J by 4 bases, 4 bases remained unmatched. CDR3 DNA sequence: TGTGCCAGCAGTTACTCGGTCGACAGGGGGTACGAGCAGTACTTC. Translation gives CASSYSVDRGYEQYF.

The V call is TRBV5-6, the J call TRBJ1-2; D may be TRBD1 (5 bases). The germline V and J ends were trimmed by 1 base and 8 bases, with 9 bases remaining between them. The CDR3 has 12 amino acids. Per germline, CDR1 SGHDT and CDR2 YYEEEE. The CDR3: CASSLSGRGYTF. The DNA of the CDR3 is TGTGCCAGCAGCTTGTCAGGGAGAGGCTACACCTTC. Full variable domain (outside the CDR3, taken from reference TRBV5-6 and TRBJ1-2): DAGVTQSPTHLIKTRGQQVTLRCSPKSGHDTVSWYQQALGQGPQFIFQYYEEEERQRGNFPDRFSGHQFPNYSSELNVNALLLGDSALYLCASSLSGRGYTFGSGTRLTVV.

The rearrangement links TRBV5-1 to TRBJ1-4; TRBD1 matches at 7 bases. The V and J ends lost 4 bases and 8 bases, in that order; junction bases with no gene match: 8. This CDR3 contains 14 residues. Per the germline V gene, CDR1 is SGHRS and CDR2 is YFSETQ. The CDR3 loop reads CASSQTGMVEKLFF. In nucleotides, the CDR3 is TGCGCCAGCAGCCAGACAGGGATGGTGGAAAAACTGTTTTTT.

The chain recombines TRBV2 with TRBJ2-3, with 14 bases aligning to TRBD2. The CDR3 sequence is 14 residues long. The germline gives CDR1 SNHLY, CDR2 FYNNEI. The trim removed 8 bases at V and 4 bases at J, leaving 2 bases unmatched. This chain's CDR3 is CASATSGGADTQYF. CDR3 sequence (DNA): TGTGCCAGCGCGACTAGCGGGGGGGCAGATACGCAGTATTTT.

This clone has just one count. The genes are TRBV19 and TRBJ1-2; tentative D call: TRBD1 (5 bases). The germline gives CDR1 LNHDA, CDR2 SQIVND (reference sequence). Trimming took off 2 bases at V and 5 bases at J, with 12 bases between the two ends. The CDR3 length is 14 residues. This chain's CDR3 is CASSITVTAYGYTF. CDR3 coding DNA: TGTGCCAGTAGTATAACAGTGACAGCTTATGGCTACACCTTC.

The chain combines TRBV5-1 with TRBJ1-4; 7 nucleotides align to TRBD1. The CDR3 totals 14 residues. Unmatched junction bases numbered 6, after V lost 4 bases and J lost 6 bases. Germline CDR1 and CDR2: SGHRS and YFSETQ. In DNA, the CDR3 is TGCGCCAGCAGCCCCGGGACAGTGTATGAAAAACTGTTTTTT. Amino acids: CASSPGTVYEKLFF. Full variable domain (rest looked up from reference TRBV5-1 and TRBJ1-4): KAGVTQTPRYLIKTRGQQVTLSCSPISGHRSVSWYQQTPGQGLQFLFEYFSETQRNKGNFPGRFSGRQFSNSRSEMNVSTLELGDSALYLCASSPGTVYEKLFFGSGTQLSVL.

Notes on this clone: Additional DNA sequences in this sample encode the identical CDR3. The V call is TRBV7-2, the J call TRBJ1-1; D is ambiguous. This CDR3 contains 13 residues. The germline V and J ends were trimmed by 1 base and 1 base, with 4 bases remaining between them. In germline, CDR1 is SGHTA, CDR2 FQGNSA. Here the CDR3 DNA reads TGTGCCAGCAGCTTAGTGCAGAACACTGAAGCTTTCTTT. Amino acids: CASSLVQNTEAFF. Supplemented by reference TRBV7-2 and TRBJ1-1, the full variable domain reads GAGVSQSPSNKVTEKGKDVELRCDPISGHTALYWYRQSLGQGLEFLIYFQGNSAPDKSGLPSDRFSAERTGGSVSTLTIQRTQQEDSAVYLCASSLVQNTEAFFGQGTRLTVV.

The rearrangement uses TRBV21-1 and TRBJ1-6; the listed D gene, TRBD1, was not tested against the DNA. TRBV21-1 is given as a pseudogene. The CDR3 sequence is 15 residues long. The CDR3 nucleotides read TGTGCCAGCAGCCGCCCGGGACAGGGAAAGTCACCCCTCCACTTT. It yields the protein CASSRPGQGKSPLHF.

This clone was picked up a small number of times. CDR3 DNA: TGTGCCAGCATGCAGGGCGGTAATGAGCAGTTCTTC. Encoded protein: CASMQGGNEQFF. The chain employs TRBV25-1 and TRBJ2-1, with a possible D match to TRBD1 (5 bases). V was pared by 7 bases and J by 7 bases, with 11 bases between. The germline CDR1 and CDR2 sequences are MGHDK and SYGVNS. This CDR3 comprises 12 residues.

The chain uses TRBV29-1 and TRBJ2-1; TRBD2 aligns across 14 bases. V gave up 6 bases and J gave up 9 bases; unmatched junction bases: 4. CDR3 length: 13 residues. Looked up from germline, CDR1 is SQVTM and CDR2 is ANQGSEA. CDR3 DNA sequence: TGCAGCGTGGGACTAGCGGGAGCGCGTGAGCAGTTCTTC. This encodes CSVGLAGAREQFF.

The gene calls are TRBV11-2 and TRBJ2-7; maybe TRBD2 (6 bases). Trimming shortened V by 1 base and J by 4 bases, and 11 bases separated the two germline ends. The CDR3 has 14 amino acids. CDR1 SGHAT and CDR2 FQNNGV come from the germline V gene. This chain's CDR3 is CASSLVQGLYEQYF. The CDR3 nucleotides are TGTGCCAGCAGCTTAGTCCAGGGACTGTACGAGCAGTACTTC. Filled out from reference TRBV11-2 and TRBJ2-7, the complete variable domain reads EAGVAQSPRYKIIEKRQSVAFWCNPISGHATLYWYQQILGQGPKLLIQFQNNGVVDDSQLPKDRFSAERLKGVDSTLKIQPAKLEDSAVYLCASSLVQGLYEQYFGPGTRLTVT.

V is TRBV6-2 or TRBV6-3 and J is TRBJ2-1, with 11 bases fitting TRBD2. The V segment lost 5 bases and the J segment 7 bases; nucleotides outside the gene matches: 7. CDR1 MNHEY and CDR2 SVGEGT come from the germline V gene. This CDR3 has 15 amino acids. In DNA, the CDR3 is TGTGCCAGCAGTCAAGGGCTAGCGGGAGGTAATGAGCAGTTCTTC. This sequence encodes CASSQGLAGGNEQFF.

The rearrangement joins TRBV9 to TRBJ1-2, with 7 bases matching TRBD1. After removal of 2 bases from V and 6 bases from J, the junction contained 10 bases not matched to a gene. The CDR3 runs to 15 residues. The germline V gene encodes CDR1 SGDLS and CDR2 YYNGEE. CDR3 bases: TGTGCCAGCAGCGTGGGTAAGGGGGCGCTGAATGGCTACACCTTC. Protein: CASSVGKGALNGYTF.

This clone appeared once. This chain connects TRBV7-9 to TRBJ1-4; a weak D match, TRBD1 (5 bases). Trimming shortened V by 2 bases and J by 1 base, and 11 bases separated the two germline ends. In germline, CDR1 is SEHNR, CDR2 FQNEAQ (reference sequence). The length of the CDR3 is 16 residues. In DNA form, the CDR3 reads TGTGCCAGCAGCTTACGACAGTCCTTAACTAATGAAAAACTGTTTTTT. This translates into CASSLRQSLTNEKLFF.

The chain joins TRBV6-7 to TRBJ2-1; TRBD2 agrees at 11 bases. TRBV6-7 is annotated as an ORF whose role is uncertain. V gave up 6 bases and J gave up 3 bases; unmatched junction bases: 7. The CDR3 is 16 residues long. The CDR3 region has the DNA TGTGCCAGCAGCCAATCCGGGACTAGCGGCTACAATGAGCAGTTCTTC. Translated: CASSQSGTSGYNEQFF.

This rearrangement joins TRBV18 to TRBJ2-3; D is unresolved. The CDR3 runs to 12 residues. Germline loops: CDR1 KGHSH, CDR2 LQKENI. The ends were cut back, 3 bases at V and 6 bases at J, with 7 bases in the middle. The chain's CDR3 is CASSPGADTQYF. In nucleotides, the CDR3 is TGTGCCAGCTCACCGGGTGCCGATACGCAGTATTTT.

This chain connects TRBV13 to TRBJ1-3; 7 bases align to TRBD1. The CDR3 loop spans 14 amino acids. V lost 5 bases and J lost 4; bases outside the gene matches: 5. Germline values: CDR1 PRHDT, CDR2 FYEKMQ (reference sequence). The chain's CDR3 is CASSLQGLGNTIYF. CDR3 nucleotides: TGTGCCAGCAGCCTACAGGGGTTGGGAAACACCATATATTTT.

The CDR3 sequence is CSVEETNTYEQYF. The CDR3, as DNA: TGCAGCGTTGAGGAGACAAACACCTACGAGCAGTACTTC. The chain links TRBV29-1 to TRBJ2-7; the D is unclear. This CDR3 is 13 amino acids long. CDR1 SQVTM and CDR2 ANQGSEA come from the germline V gene. The V end lost 3 bases, the J end lost 2 bases, and 11 bases lay between the germline ends.

The rearrangement uses TRBV6-5 and TRBJ1-4, with a weak D call TRBD1 (6 bases). Germline loops: CDR1 MNHEY, CDR2 SVGAGI. Trimming took 6 bases from V and 5 from J, leaving 13 bases between them. This CDR3 is 14 amino acids long. DNA for the CDR3: TGTGCCAGCAGCCCGACAGGCTCCAATGAAAAACTGTTTTTT. Amino acids: CASSPTGSNEKLFF.

This clone appeared a single time. This rearrangement joins TRBV5-5 to TRBJ2-7; D is possibly TRBD1 (5 bases). CDR1 is SGHKS and CDR2 is YYEKEE in the germline V gene (reference sequence). The CDR3 runs 15 residues. V shed 1 base and J shed 3 bases, with 14 bases lying between them. The CDR3 loop is CASSLLSGNIYEQYF. The CDR3 DNA sequence: TGTGCCAGCAGCTTGTTATCAGGGAATATCTACGAGCAGTACTTC.

V is TRBV5-5 and J is TRBJ1-1; 9 bases are shared with TRBD1. The CDR3 has 16 residues. The germline V gene encodes CDR1 SGHKS and CDR2 YYEKEE (reference sequence). V gave up 4 bases and J gave up 1 base; unmatched junction bases: 8. CDR3 DNA sequence: TGTGCCAGCAGCGACGGACCGGGACAGGGGAACACTGAAGCTTTCTTT. Amino acid sequence: CASSDGPGQGNTEAFF.

The J gene is TRBJ1-2, the V gene TRBV6-1, with 7 bases that match TRBD1. This CDR3 spans 15 amino acids. Germline V CDR1 and CDR2: MNHNS, SASEGT. V lost 1 base to trimming and J lost 5 bases; unmatched junction nucleotides: 7. The CDR3 DNA is TGTGCCAGCAGTGAAGGTGCAGGGGGTCCTTATGGCTACACCTTC. This encodes CASSEGAGGPYGYTF.